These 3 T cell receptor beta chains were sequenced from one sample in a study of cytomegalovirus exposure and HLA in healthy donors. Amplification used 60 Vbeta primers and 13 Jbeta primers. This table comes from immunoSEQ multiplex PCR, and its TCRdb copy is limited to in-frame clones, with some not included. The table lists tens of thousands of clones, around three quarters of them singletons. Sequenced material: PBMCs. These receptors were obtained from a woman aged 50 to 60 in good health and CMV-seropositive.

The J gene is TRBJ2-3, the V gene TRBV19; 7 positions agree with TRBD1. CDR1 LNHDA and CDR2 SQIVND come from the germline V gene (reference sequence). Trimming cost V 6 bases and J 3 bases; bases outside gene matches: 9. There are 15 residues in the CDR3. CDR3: CASRPRDSQTDTQYF. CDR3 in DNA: TGTGCCAGTAGACCCAGGGACAGCCAAACAGATACGCAGTATTTT.

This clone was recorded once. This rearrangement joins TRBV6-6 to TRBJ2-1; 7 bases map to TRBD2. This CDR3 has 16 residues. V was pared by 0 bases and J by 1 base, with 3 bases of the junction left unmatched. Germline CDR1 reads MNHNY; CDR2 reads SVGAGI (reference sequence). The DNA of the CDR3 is TGTGCCAGCAGTTACTCTGGCGGGAGTTCCTACAATGAGCAGTTCTTC. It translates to CASSYSGGSSYNEQFF.

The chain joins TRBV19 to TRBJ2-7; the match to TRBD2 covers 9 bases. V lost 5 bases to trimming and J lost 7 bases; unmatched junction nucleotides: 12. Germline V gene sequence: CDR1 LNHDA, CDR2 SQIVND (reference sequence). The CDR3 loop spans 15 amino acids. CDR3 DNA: TGTGCCAGTAGTCCCCCGGGCGGGAGGGCCAAAGAGCAGTACTTC. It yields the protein CASSPPGGRAKEQYF.